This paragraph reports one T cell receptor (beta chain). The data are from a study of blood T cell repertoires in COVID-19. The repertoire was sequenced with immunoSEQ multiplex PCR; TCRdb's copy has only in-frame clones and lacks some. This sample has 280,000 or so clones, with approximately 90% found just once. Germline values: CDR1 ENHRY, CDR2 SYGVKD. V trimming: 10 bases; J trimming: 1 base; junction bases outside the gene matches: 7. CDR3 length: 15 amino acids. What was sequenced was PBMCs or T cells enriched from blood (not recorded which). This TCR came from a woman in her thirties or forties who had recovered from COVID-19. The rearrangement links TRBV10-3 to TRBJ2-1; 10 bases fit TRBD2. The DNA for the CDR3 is TGTGCCACCGGGTCTAGCGGGAGTTCCTACAATGAGCAGTTCTTC. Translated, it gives CATGSSGSSYNEQFF.